This TCR beta chain was profiled in a study of cytomegalovirus exposure and HLA in healthy donors. Study overall: Roughly 180 million T cells yielded 90 million to 130 million unique TCR beta sequences, as an earlier analysis found.

Details on this clone: Its specificity is unknown.

Overall study results and limits: Apparent HLA restriction characterized most CMV-associated TCR beta chains in a later analysis. Reports indicate that TCR beta sequences accurately predicted the HLA-A and HLA-B alleles of most subjects. Analyzed later, association rates of TCRs varied across HLA loci, with DRB1 most and HLA-C fewest.

The study ran its PCR with 60 Vbeta and 13 Jbeta primers. Generated by immunoSEQ multiplex PCR, the TCRdb table keeps only in-frame clones and is missing some. The table lists roughly 190,000 clones, about four fifths of them singletons. This receptor was taken from a woman aged 40 to 50 in good health and CMV-seronegative. Sequencing input: PBMCs.

CDR3 protein: CASSPTGTNEKLFF. The CDR3 nucleotides are TGTGCCAGCTCACCAACAGGGACTAATGAAAAACTGTTTTTT. The rearrangement uses TRBV18 and TRBJ1-4; D may be TRBD1 (6 bases). The CDR3 runs to 14 residues. Trimming stripped 2 bases from V and 2 bases from J, with 6 bases between. Germline loops: CDR1 KGHSH, CDR2 LQKENI.